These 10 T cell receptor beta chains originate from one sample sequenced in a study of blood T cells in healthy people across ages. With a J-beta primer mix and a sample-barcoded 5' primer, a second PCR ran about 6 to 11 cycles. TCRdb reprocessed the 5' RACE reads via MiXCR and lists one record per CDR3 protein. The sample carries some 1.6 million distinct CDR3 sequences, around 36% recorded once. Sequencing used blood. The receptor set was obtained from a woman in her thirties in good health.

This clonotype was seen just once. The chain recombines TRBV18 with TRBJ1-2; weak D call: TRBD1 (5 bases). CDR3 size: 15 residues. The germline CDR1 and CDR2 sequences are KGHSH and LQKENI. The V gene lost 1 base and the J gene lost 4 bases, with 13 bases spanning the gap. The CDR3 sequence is CASSPQGFASYGYTF. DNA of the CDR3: TGTGCCAGCTCACCACAGGGGTTCGCATCCTATGGCTACACCTTC.

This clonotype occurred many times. DNA for the CDR3: TGTGCCACCCTCGGGGGCCCTCGGGGTGAAGCTTTCTTT. It yields the protein CATLGGPRGEAFF. The chain carries TRBV6-6 and TRBJ1-1; perhaps TRBD1 as D (6 bases). Trimming removed 10 bases at V and 7 bases at J, with 19 bases between. The CDR3 consists of 13 residues. Germline V CDR1 and CDR2: MNHNY, SVGAGI (reference sequence).

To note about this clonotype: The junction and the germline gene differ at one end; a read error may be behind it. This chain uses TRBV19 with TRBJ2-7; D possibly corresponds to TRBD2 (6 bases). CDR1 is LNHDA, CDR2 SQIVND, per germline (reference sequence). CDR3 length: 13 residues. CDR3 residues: CASSMGGPYEQYF. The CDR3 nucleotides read TGTGCCAGCAGTATGGGGGGACCCTACGAGCAGTACTTC.

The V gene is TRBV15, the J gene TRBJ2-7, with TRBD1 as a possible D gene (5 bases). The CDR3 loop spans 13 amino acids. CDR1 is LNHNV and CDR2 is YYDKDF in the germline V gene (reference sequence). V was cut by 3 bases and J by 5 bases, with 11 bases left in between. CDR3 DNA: TGTGCCACCAGCAGCATCAGGGCTGACGAGCAGTACTTC. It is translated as CATSSIRADEQYF.

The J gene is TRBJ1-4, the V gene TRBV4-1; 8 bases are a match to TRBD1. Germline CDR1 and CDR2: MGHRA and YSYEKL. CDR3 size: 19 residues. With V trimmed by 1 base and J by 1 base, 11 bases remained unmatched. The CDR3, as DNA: TGCGCCAGCAGCCAAGGATCAGGGGGCAGCTCGGTAACTAATGAAAAACTGTTTTTT. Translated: CASSQGSGGSSVTNEKLFF.

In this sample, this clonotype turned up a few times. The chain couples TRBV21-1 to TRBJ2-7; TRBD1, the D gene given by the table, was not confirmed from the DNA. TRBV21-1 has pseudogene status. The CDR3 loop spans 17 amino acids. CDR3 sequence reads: CASSKAKRTTGGYEQYF. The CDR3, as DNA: TGTGCCAGCAGCAAGGCAAAGCGGACGACCGGGGGCTACGAGCAGTACTTC.

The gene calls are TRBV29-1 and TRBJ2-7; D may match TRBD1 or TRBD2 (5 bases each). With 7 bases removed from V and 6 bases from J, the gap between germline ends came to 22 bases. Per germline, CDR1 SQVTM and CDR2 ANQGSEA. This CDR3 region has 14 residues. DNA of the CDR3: TGCAGCGCTCGAGGGGCTAGTTTAAGTTCCGAGCAGTACTTC. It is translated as CSARGASLSSEQYF.

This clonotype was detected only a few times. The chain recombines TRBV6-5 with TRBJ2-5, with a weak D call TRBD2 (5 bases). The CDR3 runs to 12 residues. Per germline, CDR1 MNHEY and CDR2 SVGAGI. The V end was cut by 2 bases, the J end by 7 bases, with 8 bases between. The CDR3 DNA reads TGTGCCAGCAGTTACCCAGAGGGGACCCAGTACTTC. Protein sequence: CASSYPEGTQYF.

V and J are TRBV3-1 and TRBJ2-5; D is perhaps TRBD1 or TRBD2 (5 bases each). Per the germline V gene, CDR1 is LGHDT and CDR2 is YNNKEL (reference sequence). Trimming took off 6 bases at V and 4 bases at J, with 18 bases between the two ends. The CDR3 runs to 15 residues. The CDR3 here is CASRDGTPKRETQYF. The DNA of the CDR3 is TGTGCCAGCAGAGATGGGACGCCGAAGAGAGAGACCCAGTACTTC.

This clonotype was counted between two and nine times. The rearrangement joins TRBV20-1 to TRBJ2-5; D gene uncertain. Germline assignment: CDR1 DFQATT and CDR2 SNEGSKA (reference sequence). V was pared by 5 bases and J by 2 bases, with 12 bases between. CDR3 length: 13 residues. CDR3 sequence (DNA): TGCAGTGCTCGGATAGCACCTCAAGAGACCCAGTACTTC. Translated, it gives CSARIAPQETQYF.